This entry describes one TCR beta chain. What this receptor recognizes is not known. No base quality values were provided; no much bigger clone lies one nucleotide off. Explained via the paper, the time point label denotes: sample from adult after SARS-CoV-2 infection, after symptom onset. A couple of convalescent COVID-19 patients, sampled after symptom onset from adults with prior SARS-CoV-2 infection, were also TCR-sequenced for comparison. The data stem from a study of T cell responses to AZD1222 COVID-19 vaccine (dated by TCRdb to the early 2020s). Broadly, across the study: A total of 233 trial participants underwent TCR sequencing, of whom 200 to 220 received two doses of AZD1222 and about 25 received two doses of the MenACWY control vaccine. Trial participants were enrolled by age into 18-55, 56-69 and 70-plus year subgroups, with roughly 160, 29 and 62 TCR-sequenced participants respectively. Findings and caveats that apply to the study as a whole: A significant rise in spike-specific TCR breadth and depth was observed after two AZD1222 doses relative to day 0 and relative to MenACWY recipients. Reportedly, almost half of the unique spike-specific TCRs recognized epitopes lying outside the regions that are mutated in the B.1.351 and B.1.1.7 variants. Conclusions about previously exposed vaccinees are limited, since just five or six AZD1222 recipients were seropositive for SARS-CoV-2 at baseline. CD4 TCRs associated with the vaccine covered the entire spike protein, and the dominant responses were in regions 160-218 and 743-854. The 56-69-year group was small, and its depth increase did not reach significance, likely because of low power. Participants were mostly white British and included more females than males, and it was suggested by the authors that clonal diversity may have been underestimated. Because no samples from the day 14 peak response were available, repertoires could be characterized only after the peak T cell response.

The CDR3 regions of human TCRbeta chains were analyzed by immunosequencing. The published analysis was carried out like this. TCRs in the repertoires were matched against a reference library of SARS-CoV-2-specific TCRs that had been generated with the MIRA antigen-specificity platform. Breadth was defined as the fraction of unique TCRs that were SARS-CoV-2-associated, and depth was defined as the fraction of total T cells that were SARS-CoV-2-associated. Using the MIRA data, every spike-specific TCR was mapped to the spike region that the TCR reacted to and assigned to either a CD4 or a CD8 class. Log10-transformed breadth and depth values were compared by one-way ANOVA with Sidak's multiple comparisons tests. Entries here come from immuneACCESS through TCRdb and include only in-frame sequences with V and J called. Some clones fail to appear in such tables; in the studies checked, an unresolved V gene covers under half of the shortfall, and the cause of the remainder is unknown. That table gives V, J and clone size, and the DNA gave D and trimming. This sample has roughly 140,000 clones in its table, and about 88% of those were observed once. The ten largest clones represent 5.5% to 8% of the sample.

Between the V and J ends, shortened by 3 bases and 0 bases respectively, the junction contains 14 bases. From cysteine to phenylalanine, the CDR3 is 17 amino acids long. Just CDR3 DNA is preserved here, 51 bases in frame from base 1. In the germline V gene, CDR1 corresponds to LGHNA and CDR2 to YNFKEQ. This material consisted of peripheral blood, taken after recovery from COVID-19. Here the chain combines TRBV4-2 and TRBJ2-2; the D gene is possibly TRBD2, with 5 bases matching. This TCR came from an adult who had recovered from COVID-19. The CDR3 protein sequence reads: CASSHVSGIPNTGELFF. The nucleotide sequence is TGTGCCAGCAGCCATGTCTCGGGGATACCGAACACCGGGGAGCTGTTTTTT.